This T cell receptor beta chain was profiled in a study of blood T cells in healthy people across ages. Germline V gives CDR1 SGHRS, CDR2 YFSETQ. V was pared by 0 bases and J by 2 bases, with 3 bases of the junction left unmatched. This CDR3 spans 16 amino acids. Sample-barcoded 5' priming and a J-beta primer mix drove a second PCR of about 6 to 11 cycles. TCRdb re-derived calls from the 5' RACE reads in MiXCR, one entry per CDR3 protein. This sample carries more than 550,000 distinct CDR3 sequences, about 20% of them seen once, and the ten largest clones take roughly 22%. The rearrangement joins TRBV5-1 to TRBJ2-5; TRBD2 agrees at 11 bases. This clonotype originated in a man aged 70-80 years in good health. Sequenced: blood. The CDR3 DNA is TGCGCCAGCAGCTTGGACCCTAGCGGGAGGCAAGAGACCCAGTACTTC. Translation: CASSLDPSGRQETQYF.